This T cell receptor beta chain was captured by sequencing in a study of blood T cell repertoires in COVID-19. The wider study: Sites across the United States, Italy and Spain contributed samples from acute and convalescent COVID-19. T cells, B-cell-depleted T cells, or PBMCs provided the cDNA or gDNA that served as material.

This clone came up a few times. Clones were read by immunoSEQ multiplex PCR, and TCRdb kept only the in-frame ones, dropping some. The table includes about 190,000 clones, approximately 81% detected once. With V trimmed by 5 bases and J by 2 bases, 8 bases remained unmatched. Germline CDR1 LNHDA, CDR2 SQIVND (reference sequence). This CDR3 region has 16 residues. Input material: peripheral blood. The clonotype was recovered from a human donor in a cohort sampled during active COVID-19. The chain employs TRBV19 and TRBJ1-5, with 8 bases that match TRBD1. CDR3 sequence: CASSVTGQGGNQPQHF. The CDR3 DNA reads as TGTGCCAGTAGTGTCACTGGACAGGGTGGCAATCAGCCCCAGCATTTT.